The entry that follows covers one T cell receptor (beta chain) sequence. How the authors handled the data: Amplification of reference gene primers provided the estimated nucleated cell counts. The data were produced by immunoSEQ multiplex PCR, yet TCRdb's version contains in-frame clones alone and is incomplete. The V and J calls and clone size are taken from that table; D and trimming were inferred from the DNA. This sample has around 270,000 clones, with about 83% found just once. The data were obtained in a study of blood T cell repertoires in COVID-19. Across the whole study: T cells, B-cell-depleted T cells, or PBMCs supplied cDNA or gDNA.

V shed 3 bases and J 2 bases; nucleotides not matched to a gene: 3. Germline assignment: CDR1 LGHNA and CDR2 YNFKEQ. The CDR3 is 15 residues long. V usage is TRBV4-2 and J usage is TRBJ1-1; TRBD1 agrees at 10 bases. The sample was peripheral blood. The TCR sequence derives from a woman aged 40 to 50 who had recovered from COVID-19. The CDR3: CASSQLTGGNTEAFF. CDR3 sequence (DNA): TGTGCCAGCAGCCAGCTGACAGGGGGCAACACTGAAGCTTTCTTT.